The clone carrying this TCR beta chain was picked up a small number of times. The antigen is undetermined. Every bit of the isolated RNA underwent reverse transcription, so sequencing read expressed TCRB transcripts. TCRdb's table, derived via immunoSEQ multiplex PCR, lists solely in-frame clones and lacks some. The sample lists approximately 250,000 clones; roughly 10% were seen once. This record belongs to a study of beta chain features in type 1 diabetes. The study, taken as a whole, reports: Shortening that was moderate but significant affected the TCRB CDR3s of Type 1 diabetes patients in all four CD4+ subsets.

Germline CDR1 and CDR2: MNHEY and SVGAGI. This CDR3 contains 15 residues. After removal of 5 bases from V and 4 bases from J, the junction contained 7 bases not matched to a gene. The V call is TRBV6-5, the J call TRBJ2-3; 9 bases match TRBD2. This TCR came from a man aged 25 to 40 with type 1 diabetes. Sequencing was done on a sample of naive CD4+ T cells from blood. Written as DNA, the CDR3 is TGTGCCAGCAGTCTAAGCGGGGGGCGACCAGATACGCAGTATTTT. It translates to CASSLSGGRPDTQYF.